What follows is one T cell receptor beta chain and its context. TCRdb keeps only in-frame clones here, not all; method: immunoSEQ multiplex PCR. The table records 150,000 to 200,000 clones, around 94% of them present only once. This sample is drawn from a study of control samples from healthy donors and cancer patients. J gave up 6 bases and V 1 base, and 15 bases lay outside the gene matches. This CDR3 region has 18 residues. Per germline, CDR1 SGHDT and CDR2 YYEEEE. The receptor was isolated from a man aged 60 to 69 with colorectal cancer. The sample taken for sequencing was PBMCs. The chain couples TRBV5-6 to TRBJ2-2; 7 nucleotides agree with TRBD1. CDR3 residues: CASSLPLAGGFGAGELFF. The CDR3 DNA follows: TGTGCCAGCAGCTTGCCGTTGGCAGGGGGTTTTGGTGCCGGGGAGCTGTTTTTT. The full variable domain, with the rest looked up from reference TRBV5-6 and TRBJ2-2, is DAGVTQSPTHLIKTRGQQVTLRCSPKSGHDTVSWYQQALGQGPQFIFQYYEEEERQRGNFPDRFSGHQFPNYSSELNVNALLLGDSALYLCASSLPLAGGFGAGELFFGEGSRLTVL.